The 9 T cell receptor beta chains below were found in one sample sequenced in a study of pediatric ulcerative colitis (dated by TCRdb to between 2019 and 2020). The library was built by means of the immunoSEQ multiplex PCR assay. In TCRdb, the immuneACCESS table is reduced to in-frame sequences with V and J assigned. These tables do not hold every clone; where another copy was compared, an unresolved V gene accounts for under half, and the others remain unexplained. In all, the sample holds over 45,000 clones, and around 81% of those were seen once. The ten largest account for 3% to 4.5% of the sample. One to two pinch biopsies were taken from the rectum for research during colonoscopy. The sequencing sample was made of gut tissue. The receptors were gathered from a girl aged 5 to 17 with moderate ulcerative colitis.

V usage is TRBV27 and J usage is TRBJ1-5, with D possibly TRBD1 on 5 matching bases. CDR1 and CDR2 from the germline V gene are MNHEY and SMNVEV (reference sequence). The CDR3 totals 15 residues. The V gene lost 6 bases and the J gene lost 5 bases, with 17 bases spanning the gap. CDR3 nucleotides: TGTGCCAGCAGCCCTGAGATAGGGGTGGATCAGCCCCAGCATTTT. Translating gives CASSPEIGVDQPQHF.

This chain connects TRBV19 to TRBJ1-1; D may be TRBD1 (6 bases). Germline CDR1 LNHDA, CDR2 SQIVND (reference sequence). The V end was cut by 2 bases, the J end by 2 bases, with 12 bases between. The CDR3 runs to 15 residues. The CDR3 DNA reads TGTGCCAGTAGTATAACCCTACAGGGTAACACTGAAGCTTTCTTT. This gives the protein CASSITLQGNTEAFF.

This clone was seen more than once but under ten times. DNA for the CDR3: TGCGCCAGCAGCTTGGAATACCAGGGAAGGACTGGCTACACCTTC. Translated: CASSLEYQGRTGYTF. The V and J genes are TRBV5-1 and TRBJ1-2; D possibly corresponds to TRBD1 (5 bases). Germline lookup yields CDR1 SGHRS and CDR2 YFSETQ. Between the trimmed V and J ends, which lost 0 bases and 7 bases, there was a span of 16 bases. The CDR3 is made up of 15 amino acids.

The CDR3, as DNA: TGTGCCAGCAGCCGGGGGCAGTACTTC. Amino acids: CASSRGQYF. The chain has TRBV3-1 (or the pseudogene TRBV3-2) and TRBJ2-5; D is possibly TRBD1 or TRBD2 (5 bases each). With 4 bases removed from V and 11 bases from J, the gap between germline ends came to 5 bases. The CDR3 extends over 9 amino acids. Germline loops: CDR1 LGHDT, CDR2 YNNKEL (reference sequence).

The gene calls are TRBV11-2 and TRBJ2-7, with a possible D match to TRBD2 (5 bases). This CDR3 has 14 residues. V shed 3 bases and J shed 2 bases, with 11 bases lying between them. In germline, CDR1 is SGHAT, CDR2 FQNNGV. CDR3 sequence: CASSFGLPAYEQYF. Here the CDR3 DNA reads TGTGCCAGCAGCTTTGGACTCCCCGCCTACGAGCAGTACTTC.

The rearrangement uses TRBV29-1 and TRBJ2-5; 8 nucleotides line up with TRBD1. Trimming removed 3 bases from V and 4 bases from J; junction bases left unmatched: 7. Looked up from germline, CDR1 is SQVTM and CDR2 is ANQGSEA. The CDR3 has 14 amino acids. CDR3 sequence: CSVDTGGNRETQYF. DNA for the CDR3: TGCAGCGTTGACACAGGGGGGAATCGAGAGACCCAGTACTTC. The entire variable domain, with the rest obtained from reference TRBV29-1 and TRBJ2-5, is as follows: SAVISQKPSRDICQRGTSLTIQCQVDSQVTMMFWYRQQPGQSLTLIATANQGSEATYESGFVIDKFPISRPNLTFSTLTVSNMSPEDSSIYLCSVDTGGNRETQYFGPGTRLLVL.

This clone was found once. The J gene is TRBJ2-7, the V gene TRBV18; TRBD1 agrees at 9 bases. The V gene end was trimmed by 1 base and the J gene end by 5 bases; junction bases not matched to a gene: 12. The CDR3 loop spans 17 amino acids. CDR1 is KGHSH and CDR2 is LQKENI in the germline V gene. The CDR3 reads CASSPRAAGQGRDEQYF. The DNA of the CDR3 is TGTGCCAGCTCACCACGGGCAGCGGGACAGGGTCGGGACGAGCAGTACTTC.

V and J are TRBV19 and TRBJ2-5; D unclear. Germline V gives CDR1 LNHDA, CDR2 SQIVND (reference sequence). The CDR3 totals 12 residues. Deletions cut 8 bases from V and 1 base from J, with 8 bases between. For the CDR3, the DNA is TGTGCCAGTGGCGCGGTCCAAGAGACCCAGTACTTC. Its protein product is CASGAVQETQYF.

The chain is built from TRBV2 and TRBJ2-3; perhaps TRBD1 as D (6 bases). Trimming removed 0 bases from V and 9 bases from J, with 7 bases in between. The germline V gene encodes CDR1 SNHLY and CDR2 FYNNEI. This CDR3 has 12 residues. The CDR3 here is CASSEATGTQYF. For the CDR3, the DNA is TGTGCCAGCAGTGAAGCCACAGGGACGCAGTATTTT.